The 20 T cell receptor beta chains presented below share a single source sample, sequenced in a study of technical replicates of blood from several donors. The repertoire was sequenced with immunoSEQ multiplex PCR; TCRdb's copy has only in-frame clones and lacks some. The sample lists under 90,000 clones, roughly 94% occurring once. Material for sequencing was T cells isolated from PBMCs. The receptor source for this set is a human donor in good health.

V and J are TRBV12-5 and TRBJ2-1; 10 bases align to TRBD2. Germline CDR1 LGHNT, CDR2 FRNRAP. This CDR3 has 16 residues. With V trimmed by 3 bases and J by 5 bases, 7 bases remained unmatched. The DNA of the CDR3 is TGTGCTAGTGGTTTCGCCAGGACTAGCGGCAACAATGAGCAGTTCTTC. Protein sequence: CASGFARTSGNNEQFF.

V is TRBV10-3 and J is TRBJ2-7; maybe TRBD1 (6 bases). Germline V CDR1 and CDR2: ENHRY, SYGVKD. The CDR3 is made up of 13 amino acids. Trimming shortened V by 11 bases and J by 1 base, and 15 bases separated the two germline ends. In nucleotides, the CDR3 is TGTGCCCACGCCTCGGACAGTTCCTACGAGCAGTACTTC. Translation gives CAHASDSSYEQYF.

V gene TRBV30 combines with J gene TRBJ2-7; perhaps TRBD2 as D (7 bases). Germline-derived CDR1 and CDR2 are GTSNPN and SVGIG (reference sequence). V lost 0 bases and J 6 bases, leaving 9 bases between the germline ends. This CDR3 spans 12 amino acids. CDR3 residues: CAWSVGGVEQYF. The CDR3, as DNA: TGTGCCTGGAGTGTAGGGGGGGTCGAGCAGTACTTC.

The rearrangement uses TRBV14 and TRBJ1-1; no clear D. The germline V gene encodes CDR1 SGHDN and CDR2 FVKESK. The CDR3 runs 14 residues. V was shortened by 2 bases and J by 4 bases, with 11 bases between the two germline ends. The CDR3 DNA sequence: TGTGCCAGCAGCCAACCCGCGGGTGGCACTGAAGCTTTCTTT. This sequence encodes CASSQPAGGTEAFF.

This chain links TRBV7-6 with TRBJ2-7; 9 nucleotides agree with TRBD2. V shed 1 base, J shed 1 base, and the junction held 5 bases outside the gene matches. In germline, CDR1 is SGHVS, CDR2 FNYEAQ. The CDR3 sequence is 16 residues long. The CDR3 nucleotides are TGTGCCAGCAGCTTAGAGGCTAGCGGGGTTTCCTACGAGCAGTACTTC. Translation: CASSLEASGVSYEQYF. Full variable domain (outside the CDR3, taken from reference TRBV7-6 and TRBJ2-7): GAGVSQSPRYKVTKRGQDVALRCDPISGHVSLYWYRQALGQGPEFLTYFNYEAQQDKSGLPNDRFSAERPEGSISTLTIQRTEQRDSAMYRCASSLEASGVSYEQYFGPGTRLTVT.

The chain employs TRBV27 and TRBJ1-5; 7 nucleotides agree with TRBD1. V gave up 4 bases and J gave up 0 bases; unmatched junction bases: 6. This CDR3 has 16 amino acids. Per the germline V gene, CDR1 is MNHEY and CDR2 is SMNVEV (reference sequence). CDR3 bases: TGTGCCAGCAGTTCACAGGGGAACTATAGCAATCAGCCCCAGCATTTT. Protein product: CASSSQGNYSNQPQHF.

This clone was observed once. V usage is TRBV10-3 and J usage is TRBJ1-5; TRBD1 agrees at 7 bases. Germline assignment: CDR1 ENHRY and CDR2 SYGVKD. J gave up 3 bases and V 11 bases, and 7 bases lay outside the gene matches. The CDR3 consists of 13 residues. Here the CDR3 DNA reads TGTGCCTCACAGGGACAGAACAATCAGCCCCAGCATTTT. It specifies CASQGQNNQPQHF.

The chain is built from TRBV30 and TRBJ1-2; D is possibly TRBD1 (6 bases). The CDR3 extends over 12 amino acids. CDR1 and CDR2 from the germline V gene are GTSNPN and SVGIG (reference sequence). With 0 bases removed from V and 8 bases from J, the gap between germline ends came to 10 bases. The CDR3 is CAWSVTGSGYTF. CDR3 in DNA: TGTGCCTGGAGTGTTACAGGGAGCGGCTACACCTTC.

This clone appeared a few times. This chain joins TRBV7-3 and TRBJ2-2; D perhaps matches TRBD1 (5 bases). V was clipped by 1 base and J by 4 bases, with 16 bases between them. Germline V CDR1 and CDR2: SGHTA, FQGTGA. There are 17 residues in the CDR3. The CDR3 coding sequence is TGTGCCAGCAGCTTAAATCCAGGGCCTCTGATCACCGGGGAGCTGTTTTTT. Protein: CASSLNPGPLITGELFF.

This clone occurred a few times. This chain uses TRBV5-4 with TRBJ2-2; 8 nucleotides match TRBD2. The CDR3 loop spans 16 amino acids. Per germline, CDR1 SGHNT and CDR2 YYREEE (reference sequence). J lost 8 bases, V lost 1 base, and 10 bases had no gene match. The CDR3 DNA reads TGTGCCAGCAGCTTGTTGTTCGGGACTAGTGAAGGGGAGCTGTTTTTT. It codes for CASSLLFGTSEGELFF.

V and J are TRBV5-6 and TRBJ2-7, with D possibly TRBD2 on 5 matching bases. The V gene lost 4 bases and the J gene lost 6 bases, with 17 bases spanning the gap. Per germline, CDR1 SGHDT and CDR2 YYEEEE. The CDR3 is 14 residues long. The CDR3 here is CASSPNFLRGEQYF. The CDR3 DNA follows: TGTGCCAGCAGCCCAAATTTTCTCCGGGGCGAGCAGTACTTC.

The chain has TRBV9 and TRBJ1-1, with D hard to call. This CDR3 comprises 11 residues. CDR1 is SGDLS and CDR2 is YYNGEE in the germline V gene. V lost 3 bases and J 5 bases, leaving 5 bases between the germline ends. In nucleotides, the CDR3 is TGTGCCAGCAGCGGCGGGACTGAAGCTTTCTTT. It codes for CASSGGTEAFF.

This clone was observed a single time. CDR3 in amino acids: CASSLGGLGTEAFF. DNA of the CDR3: TGTGCCAGCAGCTTAGGGGGGCTGGGGACTGAAGCTTTCTTT. This chain connects TRBV11-3 to TRBJ1-1, with a tentative D call TRBD1 (6 bases). Trimming shortened V by 1 base and J by 5 bases, and 11 bases separated the two germline ends. CDR3 length: 14 residues. From germline, CDR1 is SGHNT and CDR2 YENEEA.

The V and J genes are TRBV6-5 and TRBJ1-4, with 8 bases lining up with TRBD1. The V segment lost 2 bases and the J segment 9 bases; nucleotides outside the gene matches: 5. The germline V gene encodes CDR1 MNHEY and CDR2 SVGAGI. The CDR3 is 14 amino acids. CDR3 amino acids: CASSYGQGRQKLFF. In DNA, the CDR3 is TGTGCCAGCAGTTACGGACAGGGAAGACAAAAACTGTTTTTT.

This clone turned up a few times. The rearrangement uses TRBV2 and TRBJ2-3, with TRBD1 matching over 10 bases. The CDR3 contains 13 residues. With V trimmed by 6 bases and J by 6 bases, 3 bases remained unmatched. In germline, CDR1 is SNHLY, CDR2 FYNNEI. The CDR3 loop reads CASRTGGRDTQYF. The DNA of the CDR3 is TGTGCCAGCAGGACAGGGGGCCGGGATACGCAGTATTTT.

This clone was detected only once. V is TRBV19 and J is TRBJ2-5; D is uncertain. Germline lookup yields CDR1 LNHDA and CDR2 SQIVND (reference sequence). The V and J ends lost 1 base and 2 bases respectively, with 11 bases between them. The CDR3 is made up of 15 amino acids. As DNA, the CDR3 is TGTGCCAGTAGTATAGTTGATAGCCTTCAAGAGACCCAGTACTTC. This translates into CASSIVDSLQETQYF.

This chain links TRBV14 with TRBJ2-3, with 7 bases matching TRBD2. Germline CDR1 reads SGHDN; CDR2 reads FVKESK. This CDR3 spans 15 amino acids. The V segment lost 5 bases and the J segment 0 bases; nucleotides outside the gene matches: 5. CDR3 sequence reads: CASSYPSGSTDTQYF. For the CDR3, the DNA is TGTGCCAGCAGCTACCCTAGCGGCAGCACAGATACGCAGTATTTT. The variable domain in full, with the rest retrieved from reference TRBV14 and TRBJ2-3, is EAGVTQFPSHSVIEKGQTVTLRCDPISGHDNLYWYRRVMGKEIKFLLHFVKESKQDESGMPNNRFLAERTGGTYSTLKVQPAELEDSGVYFCASSYPSGSTDTQYFGPGTRLTVL.

The rearrangement joins TRBV2 to TRBJ1-5; D unclear. The CDR3 has 15 residues. Germline CDR1 SNHLY, CDR2 FYNNEI. V lost 4 bases and J 0 bases, leaving 10 bases between the germline ends. CDR3 loop: CASSVREDSNQPQHF. The CDR3, as DNA: TGTGCCAGCAGTGTGAGGGAGGATAGCAATCAGCCCCAGCATTTT.

The chain employs TRBV7-9 and TRBJ1-1; no clear D. Germline V gene data show CDR1 as SEHNR and CDR2 as FQNEAQ (reference sequence). Trimming removed 5 bases from V and 4 bases from J, with 17 bases in between. This CDR3 has 15 amino acids. The CDR3, as DNA: TGTGCCAGCAGCCCTATCGAGGGAGTGGTCACTGAAGCTTTCTTT. Translating it yields CASSPIEGVVTEAFF.

The CDR3 reads CATKDRNSYNEQFF. CDR3 DNA: TGTGCCACCAAGGACAGAAACTCCTACAATGAGCAGTTCTTC. The genes are TRBV10-3 and TRBJ2-1; possible D gene TRBD1, 6 bases. V lost 10 bases, J lost 0 bases, and 13 bases lay in between. This CDR3 is 14 amino acids long. Looked up from germline, CDR1 is ENHRY and CDR2 is SYGVKD.